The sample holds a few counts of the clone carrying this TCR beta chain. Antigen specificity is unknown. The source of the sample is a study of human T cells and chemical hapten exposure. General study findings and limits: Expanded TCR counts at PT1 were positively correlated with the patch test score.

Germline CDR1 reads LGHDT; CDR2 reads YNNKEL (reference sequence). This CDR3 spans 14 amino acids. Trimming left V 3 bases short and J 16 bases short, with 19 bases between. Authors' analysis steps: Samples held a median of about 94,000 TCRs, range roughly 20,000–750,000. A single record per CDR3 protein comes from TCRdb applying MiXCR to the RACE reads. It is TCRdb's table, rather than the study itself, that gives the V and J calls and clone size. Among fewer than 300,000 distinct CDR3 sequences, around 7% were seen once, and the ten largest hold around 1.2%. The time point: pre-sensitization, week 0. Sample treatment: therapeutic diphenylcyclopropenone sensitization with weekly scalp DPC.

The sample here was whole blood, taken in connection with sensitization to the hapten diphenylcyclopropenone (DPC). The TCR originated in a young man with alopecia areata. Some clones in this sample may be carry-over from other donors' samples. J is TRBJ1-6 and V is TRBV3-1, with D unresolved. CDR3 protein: CASSHSVPDAILHF. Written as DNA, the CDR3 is TGTGCCAGCAGCCATTCGGTGCCCGATGCCATTCTCCACTTT.